These 16 T cell receptor beta chains came from one sample sequenced in a study of blood T cell repertoires in COVID-19 (dated by TCRdb to 2020 to 2021). The library was generated by the immunoSEQ multiplex PCR assay. In TCRdb, the immuneACCESS table is reduced to in-frame sequences with V and J assigned. These tables do not hold every clone; where another copy was compared, an unresolved V gene accounts for under half, and the others remain unexplained. In all, the sample holds fewer than 300,000 clones, and about 88% of those were seen once. Together, the top ten hold roughly 1.5% of the sample. The sample was peripheral blood. The receptors derive from a human donor with COVID-19, enrolled during active disease. The donor label of this sample is uncertain.

This clone occurred once. This chain connects TRBV6-1 to TRBJ2-5; the D gene is possibly TRBD1 (6 bases). The CDR3 covers 14 residues. The V and J ends lost 0 bases and 4 bases respectively, with 9 bases between them. Looked up from germline, CDR1 is MNHNS and CDR2 is SASEGT. In DNA form, the CDR3 reads TGTGCCAGCAGTGAAGCGGCAGGGGCAGAGACCCAGTACTTC. Amino acids: CASSEAAGAETQYF.

J is TRBJ1-1 and V is TRBV5-8; 11 nucleotides match TRBD1. The CDR3 runs 13 residues. Per the germline V gene, CDR1 is SGHTS and CDR2 is YDEGEE. V lost 3 bases to trimming and J lost 10 bases; unmatched junction nucleotides: 5. DNA of the CDR3: TGTGCCAGCAGCTCTTCCGGGACAGGGGGAGCTTTCTTT. Protein product: CASSSSGTGGAFF.

This clone was observed many times. A read error may account for a junction end that differs from germline. The CDR3 DNA reads as TGCGCCAGCAGCCAAGATTGGCTAGCGGGAGTTCATCTGAGGATCTTC. This gives the protein CASSQDWLAGVHLRIF. V usage is TRBV4-1 and J usage is TRBJ2-1, with TRBD2 matching 10 bases. The CDR3 length is 16 residues. The germline V gene encodes CDR1 MGHRA and CDR2 YSYEKL.

The chain recombines TRBV19 with TRBJ2-7; 7 bases align to TRBD1. Germline loops: CDR1 LNHDA, CDR2 SQIVND (reference sequence). V shed 1 base, J shed 4 bases, and the junction held 4 bases outside the gene matches. The CDR3 runs 14 residues. CDR3 residues: CASSIGRQGYEQYF. DNA for the CDR3: TGTGCCAGTAGTATAGGCCGACAGGGATACGAGCAGTACTTC.

The genes are TRBV5-1 and TRBJ2-3, with a tentative D call TRBD1 (6 bases). The CDR3 runs to 15 residues. Germline V gene sequence: CDR1 SGHRS, CDR2 YFSETQ. V was clipped by 5 bases and J by 0 bases, with 13 bases between them. This CDR3 is CASRLLQGSTDTQYF. CDR3 DNA sequence: TGCGCCAGCAGGCTGTTACAGGGAAGCACAGATACGCAGTATTTT.

The rearrangement uses TRBV5-4 and TRBJ2-5; D unclear. The CDR3 runs to 13 residues. Trimming shortened V by 3 bases and J by 2 bases, and 8 bases separated the two germline ends. Germline V lookup: CDR1 SGHNT, CDR2 YYREEE (reference sequence). CDR3 DNA sequence: TGTGCCAGCAGCTCTCAGTCACAAGAGACCCAGTACTTC. Translation gives CASSSQSQETQYF.

The chain recombines TRBV15 with TRBJ2-3; 13 nucleotides align to TRBD2. This CDR3 region has 16 residues. With 5 bases clipped from V and 3 bases from J, the junction kept 5 bases outside the gene matches. Germline V gene sequence: CDR1 LNHNV, CDR2 YYDKDF (reference sequence). CDR3 bases: TGTGCCACCAGCGGAGGACTAGCGGGAGCAACAGATACGCAGTATTTT. Amino acid sequence: CATSGGLAGATDTQYF.

The chain joins TRBV7-2 to TRBJ2-3; the match to TRBD2 covers 8 bases. This CDR3 is built from 15 residues. The V segment lost 6 bases and the J segment 4 bases; nucleotides outside the gene matches: 9. Germline V CDR1 and CDR2: SGHTA, FQGNSA. The CDR3 sequence is CASRVGLAGADTQYF. CDR3 nucleotide sequence: TGTGCCAGCAGAGTAGGCCTAGCGGGCGCAGATACGCAGTATTTT.

The chain joins TRBV5-8 to TRBJ2-5; TRBD1 aligns across 8 bases. CDR3 length equals 15 residues. The germline V gene encodes CDR1 SGHTS and CDR2 YDEGEE. With V trimmed by 1 base and J by 4 bases, 6 bases remained unmatched. The CDR3 sequence is CASSLQGAGGETQYF. The CDR3 region has the DNA TGTGCCAGCAGCTTGCAGGGGGCGGGTGGAGAGACCCAGTACTTC.

The gene calls are TRBV6-2 or TRBV6-3 and TRBJ2-3, with 7 bases lining up with TRBD2. The germline V gene encodes CDR1 MNHEY and CDR2 SVGEGT. V lost 0 bases to trimming and J lost 2 bases; unmatched junction nucleotides: 8. There are 17 residues in the CDR3. Here the CDR3 reads CASSYSERGGPTDTQYF. CDR3 DNA: TGTGCCAGCAGTTACTCGGAGCGGGGAGGACCCACAGATACGCAGTATTTT.

The CDR3 is CATSRGVPGNTIYF. CDR3 coding DNA: TGTGCCACCAGCAGAGGCGTTCCTGGAAACACCATATATTTT. This chain connects TRBV15 to TRBJ1-3, with D uncertain. Germline V gene lookup returns CDR1 LNHNV and CDR2 YYDKDF (reference sequence). The V gene lost 1 base and the J gene lost 2 bases, with 6 bases spanning the gap. The CDR3 totals 14 residues.

This chain joins TRBV4-2 and TRBJ1-6; tentatively, D is TRBD1 (5 bases). This CDR3 contains 17 residues. Germline assignment: CDR1 LGHNA and CDR2 YNFKEQ. V lost 3 bases and J 2 bases, leaving 14 bases between the germline ends. The CDR3 region has the DNA TGTGCCAGCAGCCACTCAGGAACAGGCGCCTATAATTCACCCCTCCACTTT. Translating gives CASSHSGTGAYNSPLHF.

The V call is TRBV11-1, the J call TRBJ1-2; 7 positions match TRBD1. After removal of 5 bases from V and 4 bases from J, the junction contained 4 bases not matched to a gene. The CDR3 has 13 amino acids. Germline CDR1 is SGHAT and CDR2 is FQDESV (reference sequence). CDR3 residues: CASSTRQGYGYTF. For the CDR3, the DNA is TGTGCCAGCAGCACCCGACAGGGCTATGGCTACACCTTC. The full variable domain, with the rest looked up from reference TRBV11-1 and TRBJ1-2, is EAEVAQSPRYKITEKSQAVAFWCDPISGHATLYWYRQILGQGPELLVQFQDESVVDDSQLPKDRFSAERLKGVDSTLKIQPAELGDSAMYLCASSTRQGYGYTFGSGTRLTVV.

CDR3 in amino acids: CASSSDGGNTEAFF. The CDR3 DNA is TGTGCCAGCAGCTCCGACGGAGGGAACACTGAAGCTTTCTTT. This sequence joins TRBV7-3 and TRBJ1-1; D is ambiguous. This CDR3 has 14 amino acids. Trimming stripped 4 bases from V and 1 base from J, with 10 bases between. Germline-derived CDR1 and CDR2 are SGHTA and FQGTGA.

V gene TRBV12-1 combines with J gene TRBJ1-3; TRBD1 was called by the table and not checked on the DNA. TRBV12-1 is deemed a pseudogene. The CDR3 runs to 14 residues. The chain's CDR3 is CASSRRGHGNTIYF. The DNA for the CDR3 is TGTGCCAGCAGCCGCAGGGGGCACGGAAACACCATATATTTT.

This chain connects TRBV7-2 to TRBJ2-3; D is perhaps TRBD2 (6 bases). The CDR3 has 15 amino acids. V was pared by 5 bases and J by 2 bases, with 14 bases between. Germline V gene data show CDR1 as SGHTA and CDR2 as FQGNSA. The CDR3 spells CASSIRLGATDTQYF. In DNA form, the CDR3 reads TGTGCCAGCAGCATCCGACTAGGCGCCACAGATACGCAGTATTTT.